This T cell receptor beta chain was sequenced during a study of T cell responses to AZD1222 COVID-19 vaccine. Study at large: Second-dose schedules of about 4 or about 12 weeks were combined. General study results and limits: Seropositive AZD1222 recipients at baseline numbered only five to seven. Vaccine-related CD4 TCRs covered spike, predominating at 160-218 and 743-854.

Clones were sequenced by immunoSEQ multiplex PCR, and TCRdb holds only the in-frame ones, with some missing. The sample gives 140,000 to 150,000 clones, more than 85% of which show up once; under 6.5% is in the top ten. The CDR3 covers 17 residues. The junction had 11 bases not matched to a gene; V was cut back by 3 bases and J by 4 bases. Germline CDR1 reads MGHDK; CDR2 reads SYGVNS. This clone was detected a few times. What it binds is unknown. The chain couples TRBV25-1 to TRBJ2-3, with 9 nucleotides matching TRBD1. The sample consisted of peripheral blood, taken on day 0 of AZD1222 vaccination. The TCR was taken from an adult in good health. The CDR3 is CASSDYTGTGSPDTQYF. CDR3 sequence (DNA): TGTGCCAGCAGTGACTACACGGGGACAGGGTCCCCAGATACGCAGTATTTT.